Shown below are 24 T cell receptor beta chains from a single sample sequenced in a study of T cells in tuberculosis. Method: immunoSEQ multiplex PCR; TCRdb's copy keeps in-frame clones and lacks some. The table lists 30,000 or so clones, around 88% of them singletons. The time point denotes: new active TB diagnosis, blood taken before or within 7 days of starting treatment. This specimen was PBMCs, taken at tuberculosis diagnosis. The receptor set was obtained from an adult with tuberculosis.

The chain employs TRBV10-2 and TRBJ2-1; 10 bases align to TRBD2. Trimming cost V 6 bases and J 10 bases; bases outside gene matches: 9. CDR3 length: 14 amino acids. Germline CDR1 WSHSY, CDR2 SAAADI. The CDR3 loop is CASRVAGGVGEQFF. In nucleotides, the CDR3 is TGCGCCAGCAGGGTAGCGGGAGGAGTTGGGGAGCAGTTCTTC.

The CDR3, as DNA: TGTGCCAGCAGCTTGGAGGCAGGGGTTTTTAACTATGGCTACACCTTC. This gives the protein CASSLEAGVFNYGYTF. The chain carries TRBV5-6 and TRBJ1-2, with TRBD1 as a possible D gene (6 bases). The CDR3 runs to 16 residues. V was shortened by 0 bases and J by 1 base, with 13 bases between the two germline ends. From germline, CDR1 is SGHDT and CDR2 YYEEEE.

This chain joins TRBV7-9 and TRBJ1-3, with D hard to call. V dropped 3 bases and J dropped 0 bases, with 12 bases sitting between them. This CDR3 is built from 16 residues. Germline CDR1 SEHNR, CDR2 FQNEAQ (reference sequence). The CDR3 region is CASSFERLDSGNTIYF. The CDR3 DNA reads TGTGCCAGCAGCTTCGAGAGACTGGACTCTGGAAACACCATATATTTT.

This chain connects TRBV9 to TRBJ1-5; D gene uncertain. This CDR3 spans 15 amino acids. The germline V gene has CDR1 SGDLS and CDR2 YYNGEE. V was cut by 2 bases and J by 6 bases, with 15 bases left in between. This CDR3 reads CASSVSPAERQPQHF. CDR3 coding DNA: TGTGCCAGCAGCGTCAGCCCGGCAGAGCGTCAGCCCCAGCATTTT.

The CDR3 region is CASSLAGLGEQFF. The DNA of the CDR3 is TGTGCCAGCAGCTTAGCGGGACTAGGTGAGCAGTTCTTC. The chain links TRBV7-2 to TRBJ2-1, with 8 bases matching TRBD2. Germline V gene data show CDR1 as SGHTA and CDR2 as FQGNSA. J was trimmed by 9 bases and V by 0 bases; bases with no gene match: 1. The length of the CDR3 is 13 residues.

The gene calls are TRBV15 and TRBJ2-2; 7 positions match TRBD1. V was pared by 8 bases and J by 4 bases, with 13 bases of the junction left unmatched. The CDR3 runs 16 residues. The germline CDR1 and CDR2 sequences are LNHNV and YYDKDF (reference sequence). Written as DNA, the CDR3 is TGTGCCACCCGACTTCCCGACAGGGAGTTCACCGGGGAGCTGTTTTTT. Translated: CATRLPDREFTGELFF.

The CDR3 nucleotides read TGTGCCAGCAGCGTAGGGGGCATCCTAAATCAGCCCCAGCATTTT. This translates into CASSVGGILNQPQHF. The chain employs TRBV9 and TRBJ1-5; D is possibly TRBD1 (5 bases). The CDR3 sequence is 15 residues long. Per germline, CDR1 SGDLS and CDR2 YYNGEE. Deletions cut 0 bases from V and 4 bases from J, with 11 bases between.

The J gene is TRBJ1-5, the V gene TRBV28, with 9 bases fitting TRBD1. This CDR3 spans 13 amino acids. CDR1 is MDHEN, CDR2 SYDVKM, per germline. Trimming at V came to 11 bases and at J to 3 bases, leaving 5 bases not matched to a gene. The CDR3 DNA is TGTGCCGGAGGACAGGGGTACAATCAGCCCCAGCATTTT. It is translated as CAGGQGYNQPQHF.

In its sample, this clone was seen a few times. The rearrangement joins TRBV5-5 to TRBJ2-3; 13 bases map to TRBD2. V was clipped by 4 bases and J by 5 bases; unmatched bases: 7. Germline CDR1 is SGHKS and CDR2 is YYEKEE (reference sequence). The CDR3 runs 16 residues. This CDR3 is CASSRELAGGRDTQYF. CDR3 DNA: TGTGCCAGCAGCCGGGAACTAGCGGGGGGGCGAGATACGCAGTATTTT.

V is TRBV27 and J is TRBJ1-5, with 8 bases fitting TRBD1. CDR3 length equals 14 residues. Trimming at V came to 5 bases and at J to 4 bases, leaving 4 bases not matched to a gene. Germline-derived CDR1 and CDR2 are MNHEY and SMNVEV (reference sequence). CDR3 DNA: TGTGCCAGCAGTCCGGACAGGGTGAATCAGCCCCAGCATTTT. It encodes CASSPDRVNQPQHF.

This chain uses TRBV25-1 with TRBJ2-2; 8 bases map to TRBD1. The CDR3 is 17 amino acids. The germline V gene has CDR1 MGHDK and CDR2 SYGVNS. V lost 3 bases to trimming and J lost 2 bases; unmatched junction nucleotides: 8. The CDR3 DNA follows: TGTGCCAGCAGTGATCCCAGGGGGCTAAGTAACACCGGGGAGCTGTTTTTT. Translating it yields CASSDPRGLSNTGELFF.

This chain joins TRBV2 and TRBJ2-3, with D possibly TRBD1 on 6 matching bases. The CDR3 contains 17 residues. The germline CDR1 and CDR2 sequences are SNHLY and FYNNEI. V lost 2 bases and J 0 bases, leaving 15 bases between the germline ends. The CDR3 loop reads CASSERTVFSSTDTQYF. The CDR3 nucleotides are TGTGCCAGCAGTGAAAGGACAGTATTTTCTAGCACAGATACGCAGTATTTT.

CDR3 DNA sequence: TGTGCCAGCCCTGCCGACAAGAACACTGAAGCTTTCTTT. Its protein is CASPADKNTEAFF. The chain recombines TRBV6-1 with TRBJ1-1; no reliable D call. Between the trimmed V and J ends, which lost 8 bases and 1 base, there was a span of 11 bases. CDR1 and CDR2 from the germline V gene are MNHNS and SASEGT. The CDR3 has 13 residues.

The rearrangement links TRBV5-6 to TRBJ2-1, with 9 bases aligning to TRBD2. The ends lost 2 bases at V and 4 bases at J; junction bases unmatched: 4. The CDR3 runs to 15 residues. The germline V gene encodes CDR1 SGHDT and CDR2 YYEEEE. The CDR3 sequence: CASSFVTSGYNEQFF. CDR3 in DNA: TGTGCCAGCAGCTTCGTGACTAGCGGTTACAATGAGCAGTTCTTC. The entire variable domain, with the rest obtained from reference TRBV5-6 and TRBJ2-1, is as follows: DAGVTQSPTHLIKTRGQQVTLRCSPKSGHDTVSWYQQALGQGPQFIFQYYEEEERQRGNFPDRFSGHQFPNYSSELNVNALLLGDSALYLCASSFVTSGYNEQFFGPGTRLTVL.

This chain uses TRBV5-1 with TRBJ2-2; 11 bases match TRBD2. CDR3 length: 17 residues. Germline V gene sequence: CDR1 SGHRS, CDR2 YFSETQ. V was clipped by 4 bases and J by 0 bases; unmatched bases: 5. DNA of the CDR3: TGCGCCAGCAGCATCGGGGGACTAGCGGCGAACACCGGGGAGCTGTTTTTT. Translated, it gives CASSIGGLAANTGELFF.

The CDR3 region is CASSRPWQGGDYGYTF. Written as DNA, the CDR3 is TGTGCCAGCAGCCGCCCCTGGCAGGGGGGAGACTATGGCTACACCTTC. The chain is built from TRBV9 and TRBJ1-2; 7 bases agree with TRBD1. The junction had 12 bases not matched to a gene; V was cut back by 4 bases and J by 3 bases. The germline gives CDR1 SGDLS, CDR2 YYNGEE. The CDR3 covers 16 residues.

The CDR3 region is CASTGFQETQYF. CDR3 in DNA: TGTGCCAGCACCGGTTTCCAAGAGACCCAGTACTTC. The chain employs TRBV6-1 and TRBJ2-5; D gene uncertain. Per germline, CDR1 MNHNS and CDR2 SASEGT. The CDR3 loop spans 12 amino acids. Trimming removed 7 bases at V and 1 base at J, with 7 bases between.

The rearrangement uses TRBV28 and TRBJ2-5; TRBD2 matches at 10 bases. The CDR3 is 14 amino acids. V lost 5 bases, J lost 4 bases, and 4 bases stayed unmatched. Germline V lookup: CDR1 MDHEN, CDR2 SYDVKM. The CDR3 region has the DNA TGTGCCAGCAGTCCACTAGCGGGGTCAGAGACCCAGTACTTC. Protein product: CASSPLAGSETQYF. Full variable domain (remainder filled in from reference TRBV28 and TRBJ2-5): DVKVTQSSRYLVKRTGEKVFLECVQDMDHENMFWYRQDPGLGLRLIYFSYDVKMKEKGDIPEGYSVSREKKERFSLILESASTNQTSMYLCASSPLAGSETQYFGPGTRLLVL.

The chain couples TRBV19 to TRBJ2-1, with TRBD2 identical over 11 bases. The V gene's germline CDR1 is LNHDA and CDR2 SQIVND (reference sequence). J lost 4 bases, V lost 7 bases, and 9 bases had no gene match. The CDR3 is made up of 16 amino acids. In DNA form, the CDR3 reads TGTGCCAGTAAAACCGGGACTAGCGGAGGTTACAATGAGCAGTTCTTC. Translated, it gives CASKTGTSGGYNEQFF.

The V and J genes are TRBV19 and TRBJ1-2; 7 nucleotides match TRBD1. The germline gives CDR1 LNHDA, CDR2 SQIVND (reference sequence). J gave up 11 bases and V 8 bases, and 14 bases lay outside the gene matches. The CDR3 sequence is 13 residues long. This CDR3 is CASSRETGTNYTF. The CDR3 DNA reads as TGTGCCAGTTCCAGGGAGACAGGGACGAATTACACCTTC.

V usage is TRBV11-3 and J usage is TRBJ2-7, with 10 bases fitting TRBD2. V lost 4 bases and J lost 4; bases outside the gene matches: 4. The CDR3 length is 14 residues. Germline V CDR1 and CDR2: SGHNT, YENEEA. In DNA, the CDR3 is TGTGCCAGCAGCTGGGGGACTAGCGAGTACGAGCAGTACTTC. Translated, it gives CASSWGTSEYEQYF.

This chain joins TRBV28 and TRBJ2-1; D not certain. V was clipped by 5 bases and J by 0 bases, with 17 bases between them. The CDR3 contains 17 residues. Germline V gene lookup returns CDR1 MDHEN and CDR2 SYDVKM. CDR3 amino acids: CASSALRGRTSYNEQFF. In DNA, the CDR3 is TGTGCCAGCAGTGCATTACGTGGCCGAACCTCCTACAATGAGCAGTTCTTC.

This clone was detected only once. CDR3 bases: TGTGCCAGCTCACCACAGGCGGGGATCAATCAGCCCCAGCATTTT. It translates to CASSPQAGINQPQHF. The chain couples TRBV18 to TRBJ1-5, with unresolved D. V lost 1 base and J lost 3, with 10 bases in between. The germline gives CDR1 KGHSH, CDR2 LQKENI. The CDR3 sequence is 15 residues long. Filled out from reference TRBV18 and TRBJ1-5, the complete variable domain reads NAGVMQNPRHLVRRRGQEARLRCSPMKGHSHVYWYRQLPEEGLKFMVYLQKENIIDESGMPKERFSAEFPKEGPSILRIQQVVRGDSAAYFCASSPQAGINQPQHFGDGTRLSIL.

This chain joins TRBV29-1 and TRBJ1-1; 11 bases line up with TRBD1. The V gene's germline CDR1 is SQVTM and CDR2 ANQGSEA. There are 13 residues in the CDR3. The V segment lost 6 bases and the J segment 5 bases; nucleotides outside the gene matches: 5. CDR3 DNA: TGCAGCGTCGGACAGGGGGCGGTTACTGAAGCTTTCTTT. Its protein product is CSVGQGAVTEAFF.